This T cell receptor (beta chain) is drawn from a study of early T cells in non-severe SARS-CoV-2 infection. Looking at the study overall: Unsorted whole blood bulk RNA was sequenced, with unpaired chains. Findings of the study overall: Anti-spike CD8 specificities were favored by VDJdb matching, whose results missed private and CD4 specificities.

Individual cDNA molecules received unique molecular identifiers. TCRdb re-derived calls from the 5' RACE reads in MiXCR, one entry per CDR3 protein. The sample lists around 57,000 distinct CDR3 sequences, 6.2% occurring once. This clonotype was picked up many times. Its matching antigen is unknown. The clonotype comes from an adult who was a healthcare worker with PCR-confirmed SARS-CoV-2 infection or an uninfected control (not recorded which). The sequencing input was whole blood.

CDR3 loop: CSASGGNQPQHF. In nucleotides, the CDR3 is TGCAGTGCTAGCGGCGGGAATCAGCCCCAGCATTTT. The rearrangement uses TRBV20-1 and TRBJ1-5; D not resolved. Trimming cost V 3 bases and J 4 bases, with 7 bases left between them. This CDR3 is 12 amino acids long. The germline V gene has CDR1 DFQATT and CDR2 SNEGSKA (reference sequence).